This T cell receptor beta chain was captured in a study of CD8 T cells in ankylosing spondylitis. Study conclusions and caveats: Fewer than 10 highly homologous variants made up a TCR beta motif that seemed to typify ankylosing spondylitis blood.

By quantitative 5'-RACE with molecular barcodes, the TCR beta libraries were made. Via MiXCR, TCRdb re-called the 5' RACE reads, giving one row per CDR3 protein. Here the sample spans 390,000 or so distinct CDR3 sequences, around 24% being singletons. This clonotype was detected many times. Its antigen is as yet unknown. Deletions cut 8 bases from V and 12 bases from J, with 17 bases between. The CDR3 is made up of 12 amino acids. Germline V gene lookup returns CDR1 ENHRY and CDR2 SYGVKD. V usage is TRBV10-3 and J usage is TRBJ2-1; no definite D call. Sequencing was performed on blood, either unsorted or a sorted T cell fraction (not recorded which). The source is a male donor with ankylosing spondylitis. The CDR3 sequence is CAILNTQRMQFF. CDR3 DNA: TGTGCCATCCTCAATACTCAACGCATGCAGTTCTTC.